The 9 T cell receptor beta chains in this list originate from one sample, sequenced in a study of blood T cell repertoires in COVID-19. TCRdb's copy holds only in-frame clones and misses some; the assay was immunoSEQ multiplex PCR. Of more than 150,000 clones in the sample, approximately 86% were seen once. Material for sequencing was peripheral blood. These TCRs come from a woman between 65 and 79 years old with acute or convalescent COVID-19.

The gene calls are TRBV6-5 and TRBJ2-4; D not certain. The germline V and J ends were trimmed by 4 bases and 1 base, with 11 bases remaining between them. Germline V gene lookup returns CDR1 MNHEY and CDR2 SVGAGI. The CDR3 contains 15 residues. CDR3 in amino acids: CASSSQQSAKNIQYF. CDR3 in DNA: TGTGCCAGCAGTTCCCAACAGTCTGCCAAAAACATTCAGTACTTC.

This sequence joins TRBV7-2 and TRBJ2-7; 8 bases fit TRBD1. The junction had 5 bases not matched to a gene; V was cut back by 6 bases and J by 4 bases. Germline V gives CDR1 SGHTA, CDR2 FQGNSA. CDR3 length: 13 residues. CDR3 DNA: TGTGCCAGCAGTGACAGGGGAGGATACGAGCAGTACTTC. Translating it yields CASSDRGGYEQYF.

For the CDR3, the DNA is TGTGCCAGCAGTGCCCAGACTAGCGGGGCCGGGGATGAGCAGTTCTTC. Amino acid sequence: CASSAQTSGAGDEQFF. The chain joins TRBV6-1 to TRBJ2-1, with 11 bases fitting TRBD2. The germline CDR1 and CDR2 sequences are MNHNS and SASEGT. There are 16 residues in the CDR3. V trimming: 4 bases; J trimming: 8 bases; junction bases outside the gene matches: 10.

This chain joins TRBV19 and TRBJ1-2; D is perhaps TRBD1 (6 bases). Germline CDR1 and CDR2: LNHDA and SQIVND (reference sequence). The CDR3 is made up of 14 amino acids. The V and J ends lost 1 base and 8 bases respectively, with 14 bases between them. The CDR3 DNA reads as TGTGCCAGTAGTATAGCACAGGGAGTAGGAGGCTACACCTTC. Translation gives CASSIAQGVGGYTF.

This clone has just a few counts. This sequence joins TRBV7-2 and TRBJ2-3, with TRBD1 as a possible D gene (5 bases). Trimming removed 2 bases from V and 4 bases from J, with 7 bases in between. Germline V gene data show CDR1 as SGHTA and CDR2 as FQGNSA. There are 13 residues in the CDR3. This CDR3 is CASSLSRADTQYF. The DNA for the CDR3 is TGTGCCAGCAGCTTAAGCAGGGCAGATACGCAGTATTTT.

The V and J genes are TRBV7-6 and TRBJ1-6; 7 nucleotides match TRBD1. The length of the CDR3 is 13 residues. Germline CDR1 is SGHVS and CDR2 is FNYEAQ. The V and J ends lost 5 bases and 12 bases, in that order; junction bases with no gene match: 7. The CDR3 nucleotides read TGTGCCAGCAGCCCTAGACAGGGCCAACCCCTCCACTTT. It codes for CASSPRQGQPLHF.

V is TRBV19 and J is TRBJ1-4, with a possible D match to TRBD1 (5 bases). The germline V and J ends were trimmed by 4 bases and 0 bases, with 12 bases remaining between them. Germline V CDR1 and CDR2: LNHDA, SQIVND (reference sequence). The CDR3 is 16 amino acids. The CDR3 DNA reads TGTGCCAGTAGTACCTCAGGGCGTGCAACTAATGAAAAACTGTTTTTT. Encoded protein: CASSTSGRATNEKLFF.

This clone was seen only once. This chain joins TRBV7-2 and TRBJ2-7; 9 bases fit TRBD1. Germline CDR1 SGHTA, CDR2 FQGNSA. The CDR3 is 15 amino acids. With V trimmed by 5 bases and J by 1 base, 6 bases remained unmatched. The CDR3 sequence is CASSPRDRVSYEQYF. The CDR3 region has the DNA TGTGCCAGCAGCCCCCGGGACAGGGTATCCTACGAGCAGTACTTC.

The CDR3 here is CASSYWAGVYGYTF. In nucleotides, the CDR3 is TGTGCCAGCAGTTACTGGGCAGGGGTCTATGGCTACACCTTC. The V gene is TRBV6-2 or TRBV6-3, the J gene TRBJ1-2; the D gene is possibly TRBD1 (6 bases). The germline V gene has CDR1 MNHEY and CDR2 SVGEGT. V was shortened by 1 base and J by 4 bases, with 10 bases between the two germline ends. The CDR3 runs to 14 residues.